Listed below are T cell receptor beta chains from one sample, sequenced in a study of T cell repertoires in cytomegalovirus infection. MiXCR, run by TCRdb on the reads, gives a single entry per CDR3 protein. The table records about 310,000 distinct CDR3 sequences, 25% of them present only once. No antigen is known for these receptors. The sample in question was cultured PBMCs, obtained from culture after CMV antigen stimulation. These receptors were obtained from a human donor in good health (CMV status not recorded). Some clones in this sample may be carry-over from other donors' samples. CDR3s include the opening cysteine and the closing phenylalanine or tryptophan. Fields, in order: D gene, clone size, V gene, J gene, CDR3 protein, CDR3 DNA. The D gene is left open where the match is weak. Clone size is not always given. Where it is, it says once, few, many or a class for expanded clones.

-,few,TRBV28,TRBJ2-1,CASRGLMGALDNEQFF,TGTGCCAGCAGGGGCCTAATGGGGGCCCTAGACAATGAGCAGTTCTTC
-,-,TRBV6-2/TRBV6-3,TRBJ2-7,CASRRPGTVSYEQYF,TGTGCCAGCAGGAGACCCGGGACTGTCTCCTACGAGCAGTACTTC
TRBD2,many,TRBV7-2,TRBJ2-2,CASRGGRNTGELFF,TGTGCCAGCCGGGGGGGGAGGAACACCGGGGAGCTGTTTTTT
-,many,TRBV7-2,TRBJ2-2,CASTRGGQNTGELFF,TGTGCCAGCACGCGCGGGGGACAGAACACCGGGGAGCTGTTTTTT
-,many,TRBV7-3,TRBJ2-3,CASSSGTSTDTQYF,TGTGCCAGCAGCTCTGGGACTAGCACAGATACGCAGTATTTT
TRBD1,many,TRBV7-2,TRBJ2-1,CASSSSRQGRILNEQFF,TGTGCCAGCAGCTCAAGTCGACAGGGGCGAATCTTGAATGAGCAGTTCTTC
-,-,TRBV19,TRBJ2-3,CASSTVGEDTQYF,TGTGCCAGTAGTACAGTGGGGGAGGATACGCAGTATTTT
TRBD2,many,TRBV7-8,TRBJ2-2,CASSLARGGIGTGELFF,TGTGCCAGCAGCTTAGCGCGGGGGGGGATAGGGACCGGGGAGCTGTTTTTT
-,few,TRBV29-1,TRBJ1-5,CSVVPQGVGQPQHF,TGCAGCGTTGTACCCCAGGGTGTGGGCCAGCCCCAGCATTTT
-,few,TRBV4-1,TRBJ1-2,CASSQVLTDGYGYTF,TGCGCCAGCAGCCAAGTATTGACAGACGGCTATGGCTACACCTTC
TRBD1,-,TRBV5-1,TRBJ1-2,CASSKGQGNYGYTF,TGCGCCAGCAGCAAGGGACAGGGTAACTATGGCTACACCTTC
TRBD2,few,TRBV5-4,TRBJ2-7,CASSLIGAGGDYEQYF,TGTGCCAGCAGCTTGATCGGCGCGGGAGGGGACTACGAGCAGTACTTC
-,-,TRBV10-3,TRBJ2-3,CAIALETDTQYF,TGTGCCATTGCCCTAGAAACAGATACGCAGTATTTT